The sequence of this TCR beta chain was determined in a study of Graves' ophthalmopathy and Graves' hyperthyroidism (dated by TCRdb to 2017 to 2018). Notes on the research overall: Peripheral blood was collected at initial diagnosis, before any treatment. For training and testing, the 100 or so patients in the discovery cohort were randomly divided in a 7:3 ratio. To tell Graves' ophthalmopathy apart from Graves' hyperthyroidism, and to predict which patients would progress to ophthalmopathy, the study relied on TCR beta repertoire signatures. In total, approximately 130 blood samples were TCR-sequenced: 43 ophthalmopathy, 80 or so hyperthyroidism and 17 hyperthyroidism-to-ophthalmopathy patients. An independent validation cohort comprised about 20 hyperthyroidism patients and 17 patients who later progressed from hyperthyroidism to ophthalmopathy. To explore V-J signatures distinguishing ophthalmopathy from hyperthyroidism, a discovery set of under 110 patients (fewer than 45 ophthalmopathy, 57 stable hyperthyroidism) was enrolled. Once sampling was done, hyperthyroidism patients were given methimazole at a starting dose of 30 mg daily, while ophthalmopathy patients were given high-dose intravenous methylprednisolone. In six hyperthyroidism patients, T-cell repertoires of thyroid tissue and blood were compared.

Results and caveats for the whole study, not just this receptor: In cross-validation, the 13-signature model distinguished ophthalmopathy from stable hyperthyroidism with 87.88% sensitivity and 81% to 82% specificity, while in the test set the corresponding values were around 79% and 71%. Sample size was not predetermined statistically, and investigators were not blinded to group allocation. In validation, the model predicted ophthalmopathy progression with over 60% sensitivity and 72.22% specificity; 12 predicted patients were CT-confirmed with GO in a median of around 6.5 months. Most expanded thyroid clonotypes with a frequency above 0.001 also appeared in blood, which suggests that blood repertoires may reflect the immune response in the thyroid.

As to this clonotype: The target of this receptor is not known. Base qualities were left out, and no much larger clone turns up one base away.

The V end loses 8 bases and the J end loses 5 bases, and a stretch of 12 bases separates them. Including cysteine and phenylalanine, the CDR3 has 11 amino acids. Just CDR3 DNA is preserved here, 33 bases in frame from base 1. CDR1 and CDR2 (DFQATT, SNEGSKA) derive from the germline V gene (reference sequence). For repertoire sequencing, TCR beta CDR3 regions were amplified from RNA transcripts. A first-round RT-PCR used HTBI primers with the Qiagen OneStep RT-PCR kit, followed by a second-round multiplex PCR, size selection and purification. Libraries were sequenced on an Illumina HiSeq2000 using paired-end 100 bp reads. As for the authors' bioinformatics: Reads were processed with SOAPnuke, discarding reads with adapters, uncalled bases, mean Phred below 15, or no exact constant-primer or identifier match. High-quality paired reads were merged with COPE v1.2.5. Each unique nucleotide sequence was treated as a clonotype, and MiTCR v1.1 was used to align the clonotypes to the IMGT TRB V, D and J references. Analysis was restricted to V-J combinations with a frequency above 0.0001, which covered 98% to 99.2% of repertoires. For each V-J combination, a TCR clonal expansion and chaos score was defined as the ratio of F50 clonal expansion to chaos observed in the TCRdist matrix. Welch's t-statistics and random forest were used to narrow the features down to more than 10 V-J combinations, which were then fed into a naive Bayes classifier. Thyroid-blood repertoire similarity was quantified with the Morisita-Horn index. TCRdb passed the public sequencing reads through fastp at Q25 and MiXCR, retaining productive beta sequences. Identical CDR3 proteins give one entry, which carries the most common genes and DNA. What appears here as the V and J calls and clone size reflects TCRdb's work, not the paper's. This sample gives approximately 460,000 distinct CDR3 sequences in total; about 15% of them show up just once. The ten largest clones represent 9.8% of the sample.

Patients with ophthalmopathy had moderately to severely active disease, with a Clinical Activity Score of 3 or more, a NOSPECS grade of 4 or more, and a disease duration of less than 3 months. Patients with other autoimmune diseases, uncontrolled infections, pregnancy or lactation were excluded from the study. Clinical symptoms, serum thyroxine, TRAb, thyroid ultrasound and orbital computed tomography were used for diagnosis. Ficoll-Paque density gradient centrifugation was used to isolate PBMCs from around 10 ml of fresh peripheral blood. Total RNA was extracted using Trizol reagent, and RNA quality was checked on an Agilent 2100 Bioanalyzer.

This sequence uses TRBV20-1 and TRBJ2-5; no D gene call is confident. The TCR was taken from a young woman with Graves' ophthalmopathy. Donor details come from another sample of the same person, matched by shared clones. Sequenced: blood. The CDR3 region reads CSPRDGETQYF. The DNA sequence is given as TGCAGTCCCAGAGACGGGGAGACCCAGTACTTC.